This passage covers 3 T cell receptor beta chains from one sample sequenced in a study of T cells in Graves' hyperthyroidism and ophthalmopathy. Regions amplified from RNA transcripts were the TCR beta CDR3 regions. Initially, a first-round RT-PCR of the TCR CDR3 employed the HTBI primer set. One entry per CDR3 protein results from TCRdb running MiXCR on the multiplex PCR reads. The repertoire has approximately 590,000 distinct CDR3 sequences, about a sixth of them found once; the top ten carry around 7.5%. Material: blood. The receptor source for this set is a woman aged 25-40 years with Graves' hyperthyroidism.

This clonotype was observed many times. The V call is TRBV7-2, the J call TRBJ2-3; 16 bases agree with TRBD2. Per the germline V gene, CDR1 is SGHTA and CDR2 is FQGNSA. This CDR3 comprises 19 residues. V lost 6 bases to trimming and J lost 0 bases; unmatched junction nucleotides: 9. In DNA, the CDR3 is TGTGCCAGCAGGACCCCCGGGACTAGCGGGAGGGGGAGCACAGATACGCAGTATTTT. Protein: CASRTPGTSGRGSTDTQYF. Together with reference TRBV7-2 and TRBJ2-3, the CDR3 gives the full variable domain: GAGVSQSPSNKVTEKGKDVELRCDPISGHTALYWYRQSLGQGLEFLIYFQGNSAPDKSGLPSDRFSAERTGGSVSTLTIQRTQQEDSAVYLCASRTPGTSGRGSTDTQYFGPGTRLTVL.

There are many counts of this clonotype. The chain uses TRBV6-1 and TRBJ2-7; possibly TRBD1 for D (6 bases). Per germline, CDR1 MNHNS and CDR2 SASEGT. Trimming removed 5 bases from V and 6 bases from J, with 17 bases in between. CDR3 length equals 14 residues. In DNA form, the CDR3 reads TGTGCCAGCAGTCGAACAAACAGGGTTGGCGAGCAGTACTTC. This translates into CASSRTNRVGEQYF.

This clonotype was observed a handful of times. The chain has TRBV6-1 and TRBJ2-2; the D gene is possibly TRBD1 (6 bases). The CDR3 spans 14 residues. Germline assignment: CDR1 MNHNS and CDR2 SASEGT. Trimming removed 4 bases at V and 5 bases at J, with 11 bases between. CDR3 loop: CASSGTGRTGELFF. The CDR3 DNA reads TGTGCCAGCAGTGGCACAGGGCGAACCGGGGAGCTGTTTTTT.